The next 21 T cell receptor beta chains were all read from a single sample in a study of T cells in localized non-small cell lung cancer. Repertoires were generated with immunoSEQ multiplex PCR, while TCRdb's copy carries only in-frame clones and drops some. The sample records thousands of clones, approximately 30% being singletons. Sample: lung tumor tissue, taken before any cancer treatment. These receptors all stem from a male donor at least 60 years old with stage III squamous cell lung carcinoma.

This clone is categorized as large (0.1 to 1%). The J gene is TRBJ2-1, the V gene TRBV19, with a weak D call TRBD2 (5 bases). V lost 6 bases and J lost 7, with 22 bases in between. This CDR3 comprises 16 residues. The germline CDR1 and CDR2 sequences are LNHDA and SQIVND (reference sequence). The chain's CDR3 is CASRSSGSRSFNEQFF. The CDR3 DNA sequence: TGTGCCAGTAGGAGTTCTGGGAGCCGCTCTTTTAATGAGCAGTTCTTC.

The CDR3 loop reads CASSIKQTYEQYF. The CDR3 coding sequence is TGTGCCAGTAGTATCAAACAAACCTACGAGCAGTACTTC. The V call is TRBV19, the J call TRBJ2-7; D is uncertain. Trimming cost V 3 bases and J 2 bases, with 8 bases left between them. Germline V gene lookup returns CDR1 LNHDA and CDR2 SQIVND (reference sequence). The CDR3 totals 13 residues.

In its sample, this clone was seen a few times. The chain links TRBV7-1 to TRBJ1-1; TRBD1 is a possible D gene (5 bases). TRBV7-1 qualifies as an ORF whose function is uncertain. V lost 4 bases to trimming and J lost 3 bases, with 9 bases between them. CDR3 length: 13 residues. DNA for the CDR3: TGTGCCAGCAGCTTAAGGGGATACACTGAAGCTTTCTTT. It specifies CASSLRGYTEAFF.

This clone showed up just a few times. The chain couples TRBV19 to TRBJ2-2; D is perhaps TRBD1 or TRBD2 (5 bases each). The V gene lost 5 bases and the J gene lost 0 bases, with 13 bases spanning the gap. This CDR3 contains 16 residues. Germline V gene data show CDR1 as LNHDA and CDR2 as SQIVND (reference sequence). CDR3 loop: CASSSGTVPNTGELFF. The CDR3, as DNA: TGTGCCAGTAGTTCCGGGACCGTCCCGAACACCGGGGAGCTGTTTTTT.

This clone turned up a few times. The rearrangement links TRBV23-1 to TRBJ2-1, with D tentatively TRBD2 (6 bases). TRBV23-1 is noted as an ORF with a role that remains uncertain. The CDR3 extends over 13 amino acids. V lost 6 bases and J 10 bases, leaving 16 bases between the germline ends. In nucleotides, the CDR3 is TGCGCCAGCAGCTTGCTCTACCGGGGGGAGCAGTTCTTC. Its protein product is CASSLLYRGEQFF.

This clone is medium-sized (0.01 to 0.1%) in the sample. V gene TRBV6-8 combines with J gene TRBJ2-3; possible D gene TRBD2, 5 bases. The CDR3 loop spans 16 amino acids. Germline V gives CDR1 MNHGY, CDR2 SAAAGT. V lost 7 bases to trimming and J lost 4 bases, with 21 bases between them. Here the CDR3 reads CASNSLARSGADTQYF. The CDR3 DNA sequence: TGTGCCAGCAATTCATTAGCGCGCAGCGGAGCAGATACGCAGTATTTT.

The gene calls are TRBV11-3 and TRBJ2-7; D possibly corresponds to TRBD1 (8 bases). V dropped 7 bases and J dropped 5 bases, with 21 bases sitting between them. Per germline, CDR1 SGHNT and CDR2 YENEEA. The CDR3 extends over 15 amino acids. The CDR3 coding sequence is TGTGCCAGCATGTGGGGGGGAGGACAGGGCAACGAGCAGTACTTC. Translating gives CASMWGGGQGNEQYF.

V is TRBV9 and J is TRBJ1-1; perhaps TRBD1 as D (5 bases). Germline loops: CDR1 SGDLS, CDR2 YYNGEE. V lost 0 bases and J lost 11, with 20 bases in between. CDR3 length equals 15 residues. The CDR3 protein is CASSVAETRGDGAFF. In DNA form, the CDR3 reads TGTGCCAGCAGCGTAGCTGAGACTCGGGGCGATGGGGCTTTCTTT.

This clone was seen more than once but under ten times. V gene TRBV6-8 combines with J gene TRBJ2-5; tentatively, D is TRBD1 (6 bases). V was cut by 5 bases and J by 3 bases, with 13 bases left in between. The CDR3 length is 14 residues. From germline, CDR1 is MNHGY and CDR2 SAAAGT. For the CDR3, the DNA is TGTGCCAGCAGTACCTTGAACAGGGAAGAGACCCAGTACTTC. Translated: CASSTLNREETQYF.

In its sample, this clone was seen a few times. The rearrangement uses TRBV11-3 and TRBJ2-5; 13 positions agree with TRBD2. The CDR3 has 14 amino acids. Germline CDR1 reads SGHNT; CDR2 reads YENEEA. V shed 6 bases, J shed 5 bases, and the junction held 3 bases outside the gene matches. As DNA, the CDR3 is TGTGCCAGCAGACTAGCGGGAGGGGGGGAGACCCAGTACTTC. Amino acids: CASRLAGGGETQYF.

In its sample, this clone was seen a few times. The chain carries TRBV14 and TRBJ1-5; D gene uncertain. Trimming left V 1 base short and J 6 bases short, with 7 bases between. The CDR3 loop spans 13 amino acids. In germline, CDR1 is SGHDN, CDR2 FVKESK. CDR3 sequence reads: CASSQGLGQPQHF. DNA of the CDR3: TGTGCCAGCAGCCAAGGTCTTGGTCAGCCCCAGCATTTT.

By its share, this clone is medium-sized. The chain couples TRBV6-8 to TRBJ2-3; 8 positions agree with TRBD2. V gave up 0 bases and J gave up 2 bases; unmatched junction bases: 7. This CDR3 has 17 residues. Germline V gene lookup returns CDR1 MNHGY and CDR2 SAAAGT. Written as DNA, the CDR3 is TGTGCCAGCAGTTACTCTGTGCGGGAGGACTACACAGATACGCAGTATTTT. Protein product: CASSYSVREDYTDTQYF.

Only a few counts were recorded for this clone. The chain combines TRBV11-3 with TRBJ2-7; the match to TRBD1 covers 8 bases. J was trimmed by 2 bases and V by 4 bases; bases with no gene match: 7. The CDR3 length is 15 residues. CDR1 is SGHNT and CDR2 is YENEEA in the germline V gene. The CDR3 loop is CASSSNSQGAYEQYF. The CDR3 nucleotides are TGTGCCAGCAGCTCCAATTCACAGGGGGCCTACGAGCAGTACTTC.

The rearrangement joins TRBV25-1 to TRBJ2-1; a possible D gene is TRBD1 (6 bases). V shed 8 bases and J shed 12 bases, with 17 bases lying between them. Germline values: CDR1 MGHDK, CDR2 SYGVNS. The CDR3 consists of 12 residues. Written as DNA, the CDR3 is TGTGCCAGCTGGGGGCCACCAGGGAGGCAGTTCTTC. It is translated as CASWGPPGRQFF.

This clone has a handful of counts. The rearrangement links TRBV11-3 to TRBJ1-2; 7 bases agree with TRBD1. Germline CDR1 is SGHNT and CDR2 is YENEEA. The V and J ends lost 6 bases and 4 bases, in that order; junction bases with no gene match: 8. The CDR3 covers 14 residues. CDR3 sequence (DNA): TGTGCCAGCAGTGAGTGGGACAGCATCTATGGCTACACCTTC. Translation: CASSEWDSIYGYTF.

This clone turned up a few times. CDR3 in amino acids: CASSMGAGNTEAFF. The DNA for the CDR3 is TGTGCCAGTAGTATGGGGGCGGGGAACACTGAAGCTTTCTTT. The V and J genes are TRBV19 and TRBJ1-1; a weak D match, TRBD1 (6 bases). Trimming stripped 3 bases from V and 1 base from J, with 9 bases between. The CDR3 consists of 14 residues. Germline CDR1 is LNHDA and CDR2 is SQIVND (reference sequence).

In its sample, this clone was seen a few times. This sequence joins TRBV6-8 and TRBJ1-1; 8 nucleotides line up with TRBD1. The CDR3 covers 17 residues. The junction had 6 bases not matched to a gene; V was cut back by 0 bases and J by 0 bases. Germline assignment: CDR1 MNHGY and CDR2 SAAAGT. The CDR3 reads CASSYSIDRGMNTEAFF. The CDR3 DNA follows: TGTGCCAGCAGTTACTCGATTGACAGGGGAATGAACACTGAAGCTTTCTTT.

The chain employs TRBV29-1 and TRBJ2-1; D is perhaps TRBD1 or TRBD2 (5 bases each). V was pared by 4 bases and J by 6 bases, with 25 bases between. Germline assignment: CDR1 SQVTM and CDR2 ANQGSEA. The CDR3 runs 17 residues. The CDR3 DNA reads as TGCAGCGTTGGGACGGTGGGGGACCATCGACCCCCCAATGAGCAGTTCTTC. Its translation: CSVGTVGDHRPPNEQFF.

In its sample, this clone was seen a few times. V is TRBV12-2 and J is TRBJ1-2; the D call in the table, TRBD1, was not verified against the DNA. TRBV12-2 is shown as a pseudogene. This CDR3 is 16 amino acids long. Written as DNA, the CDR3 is TGTGCCAGTTCGGACAGGGGCCGATACCCCACCTATGGCTACACCTTC. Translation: CASSDRGRYPTYGYTF.

In nucleotides, the CDR3 is TGTGCCAGCAGCGGTTTGGGGGCCAAAAACATTCAGTACTTC. This encodes CASSGLGAKNIQYF. This chain uses TRBV9 with TRBJ2-4; D unclear. V lost 3 bases and J 1 base, leaving 8 bases between the germline ends. CDR1 and CDR2 (germline): SGDLS, YYNGEE. There are 14 residues in the CDR3.

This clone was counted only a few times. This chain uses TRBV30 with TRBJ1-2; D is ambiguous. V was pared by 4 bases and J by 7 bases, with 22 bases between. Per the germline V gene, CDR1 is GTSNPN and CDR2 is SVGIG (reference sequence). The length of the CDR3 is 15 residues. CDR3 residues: CAWTLTSSGGSGYTF. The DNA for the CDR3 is TGTGCCTGGACCCTCACCTCGAGCGGAGGGAGTGGCTACACCTTC.